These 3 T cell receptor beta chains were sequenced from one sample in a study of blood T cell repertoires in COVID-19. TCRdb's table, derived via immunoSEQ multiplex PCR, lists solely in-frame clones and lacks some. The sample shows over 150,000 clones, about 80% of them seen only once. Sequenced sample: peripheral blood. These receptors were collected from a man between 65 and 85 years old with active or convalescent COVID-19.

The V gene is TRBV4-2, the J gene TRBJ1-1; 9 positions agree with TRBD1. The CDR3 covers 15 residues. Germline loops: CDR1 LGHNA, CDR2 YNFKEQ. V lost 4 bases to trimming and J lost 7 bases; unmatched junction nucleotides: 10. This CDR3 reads CASSPRDREFGEAFF. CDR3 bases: TGTGCCAGCAGCCCTCGGGACAGGGAATTTGGTGAAGCTTTCTTT.

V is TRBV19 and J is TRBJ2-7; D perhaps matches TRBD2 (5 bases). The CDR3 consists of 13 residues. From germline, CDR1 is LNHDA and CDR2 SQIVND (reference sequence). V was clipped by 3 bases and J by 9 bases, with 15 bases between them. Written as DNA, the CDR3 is TGTGCCAGTAGTATCAAGTCCGGACGGGGGCAGTACTTC. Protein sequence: CASSIKSGRGQYF.

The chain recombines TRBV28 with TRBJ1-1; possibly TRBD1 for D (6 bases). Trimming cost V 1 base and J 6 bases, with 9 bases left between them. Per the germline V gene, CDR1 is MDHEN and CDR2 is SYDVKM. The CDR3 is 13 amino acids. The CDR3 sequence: CASSLFRQAEAFF. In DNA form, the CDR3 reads TGTGCCAGCAGTTTATTCCGACAGGCTGAAGCTTTCTTT. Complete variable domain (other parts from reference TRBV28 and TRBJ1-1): DVKVTQSSRYLVKRTGEKVFLECVQDMDHENMFWYRQDPGLGLRLIYFSYDVKMKEKGDIPEGYSVSREKKERFSLILESASTNQTSMYLCASSLFRQAEAFFGQGTRLTVV.